This paragraph covers one TCR beta chain sequence. Its antigen is still unknown. This record belongs to a study of T cell responses to AZD1222 COVID-19 vaccine. Study-level findings and limits: Spike was spanned by vaccine-associated CD4 TCRs, with dominance at 160-218 and 743-854.

The data were produced by immunoSEQ multiplex PCR, yet TCRdb's version contains in-frame clones alone and is incomplete. The sample yields 100,000 to 150,000 clones, around 94% seen once. From germline, CDR1 is SGHTA and CDR2 FQGNSA. This CDR3 comprises 15 residues. With 0 bases removed from V and 4 bases from J, the gap between germline ends came to 12 bases. The material sequenced was peripheral blood, taken on day 0 of AZD1222 vaccination. The rearrangement uses TRBV7-2 and TRBJ1-2; D ambiguous. This TCR came from an adult in good health. CDR3 amino acids: CASSLAAVKGYGYTF. DNA of the CDR3: TGTGCCAGCAGCTTAGCGGCGGTCAAGGGCTATGGCTACACCTTC.